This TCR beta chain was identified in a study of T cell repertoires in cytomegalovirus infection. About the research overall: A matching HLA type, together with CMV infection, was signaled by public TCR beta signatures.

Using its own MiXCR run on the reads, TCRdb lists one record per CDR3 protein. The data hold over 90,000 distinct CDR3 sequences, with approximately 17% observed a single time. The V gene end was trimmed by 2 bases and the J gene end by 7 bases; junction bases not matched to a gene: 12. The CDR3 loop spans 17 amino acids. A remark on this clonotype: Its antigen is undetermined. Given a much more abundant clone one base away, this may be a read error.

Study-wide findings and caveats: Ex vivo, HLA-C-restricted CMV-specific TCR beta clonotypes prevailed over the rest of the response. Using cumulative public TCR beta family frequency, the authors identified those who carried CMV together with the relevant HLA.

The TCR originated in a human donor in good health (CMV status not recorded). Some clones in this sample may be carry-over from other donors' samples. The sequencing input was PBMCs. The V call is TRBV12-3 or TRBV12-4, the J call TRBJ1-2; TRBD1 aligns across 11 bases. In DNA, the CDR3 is TGTGCCAGCAGTTTACGGGACAGGGGGGAACGGAGGTTTGGCTACACCTTC. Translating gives CASSLRDRGERRFGYTF.